Included here is one TCR beta chain sequence, with context. Its antigen specificity is not known. No quality values exist for individual bases; no much larger clone is one base distant. TRB sequencing used genomic DNA with the immunoSEQ assay at survey resolution or the hsTCRB kit. The paper's processing steps were these. The immunoSEQ software was used for initial read processing, and the LymphoSeq R package was used for repertoire analyses. Clonality was computed as 1 minus normalized Shannon entropy; Gini coefficient was also calculated for each TRB dataset. Phenotypes of unsorted samples were inferred by mapping TRB sequences from sorted subsets of the recipient or donor onto unsorted samples of the same recipient. TCRdb stores this immuneACCESS table with in-frame sequences only. Part of the clones is absent; in the studies checked, under half of the shortfall reflects unresolved V genes, and no reason is known for the rest. That table gives V, J and clone size, and the DNA gave D and trimming. The table shows 44,000 or so clones here, with no singletons. The top ten clones comprise roughly 2% of the sample.

The sample is drawn from a study of T cells after posttransplantation cyclophosphamide (dated by TCRdb to 2016 to 2017). As for the study more broadly: Using TRB sequencing, the study followed how the T cell repertoire reconstituted after myeloablative bone marrow transplantation in which posttransplantation cyclophosphamide served as GVHD prophylaxis. TRA and TRB clonality were tightly correlated in about ten samples, so subsequent TCR analyses focused on TRB only. Public TRB sequences were searched against a database of over 3,000 sequences associated with responses to pathogens, tumor antigens, self-antigens and alloantigens. Antigen receptor sequencing covered samples from approximately 38 PTCy-treated patients and some 15 of their related bone marrow donors. Blood from every one of the 30 or so PTCy patients who had 1-year posttransplant specimens underwent TRB sequencing. Up to 3 additional blood samples from 2 to 5.2 years after transplant were also TRB-sequenced in 3 patients, as was pretransplant blood from a handful of patients.

Summary of the overall study and its limitations: Across approximately 41 patients, TRB clonality was highly associated with recipient CMV seropositivity and CMV reactivation, and PTCy diversity was similar to diversity in CNI/methotrexate controls. The TRB repertoires of T cells infiltrating skin or GI tract showed only limited overlap with the TRB repertoires of T cells in blood. Donor-recipient similarity was low at 1-2 months but rose over the first year, and later blood repertoires were often dominated by donor CD8+ memory clones.

The V end gives up 3 bases and the J end 4 bases, leaving 3 bases in the junction not matched to a gene. Spanning cysteine to phenylalanine, the CDR3 consists of 14 amino acids. The only DNA kept is the CDR3, 42 bases in frame from the first base. The germline V gene yields KGHSH for CDR1 and LQKENI for CDR2. Peripheral blood samples were provided by related bone marrow donors on the day of marrow donation. Peripheral blood and bone marrow mononuclear cells were isolated by Ficoll-Hypaque density centrifugation and were cryopreserved. The V gene is TRBV18 and the J gene is TRBJ2-5; 9 bases in the middle match TRBD2. The material sequenced was PBMCs. The receptor's source is a middle-aged man in good health, CMV-negative, and a related stem cell transplant donor. The nucleotides read TGTGCCAGCTCACCCCCTAGCGGGATAGAGACCCAGTACTTC. It is translated as CASSPPSGIETQYF.